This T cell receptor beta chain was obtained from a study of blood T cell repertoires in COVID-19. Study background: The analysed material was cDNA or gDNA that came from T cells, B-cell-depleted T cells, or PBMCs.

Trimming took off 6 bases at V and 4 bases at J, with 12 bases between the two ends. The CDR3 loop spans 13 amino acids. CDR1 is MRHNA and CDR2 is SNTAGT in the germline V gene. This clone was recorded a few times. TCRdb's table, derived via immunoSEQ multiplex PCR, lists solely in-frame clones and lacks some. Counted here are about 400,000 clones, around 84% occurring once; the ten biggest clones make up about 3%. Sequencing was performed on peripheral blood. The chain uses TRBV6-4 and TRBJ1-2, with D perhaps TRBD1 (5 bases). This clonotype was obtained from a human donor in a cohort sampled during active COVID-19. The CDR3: CASSQWGGYGYTF. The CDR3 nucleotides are TGTGCCAGCAGCCAATGGGGCGGCTATGGCTACACCTTC.